The next 9 T cell receptor beta chains were all read from a single sample in a study of blood T cell repertoires in COVID-19. Sequencing was performed with immunoSEQ multiplex PCR; in TCRdb, only in-frame clones are kept and a portion is missing. Here the sample spans about 120,000 clones, 82% being singletons. The sample taken for sequencing was peripheral blood. Receptors were obtained from a human donor in a cohort sampled during active COVID-19.

The rearrangement joins TRBV19 to TRBJ2-1, with TRBD1 identical over 9 bases. CDR1 LNHDA and CDR2 SQIVND come from the germline V gene (reference sequence). The CDR3 extends over 14 amino acids. The trim removed 3 bases at V and 6 bases at J, leaving 3 bases unmatched. The CDR3 loop is CASSMDRGGNEQFF. CDR3 nucleotides: TGTGCCAGTAGTATGGACAGGGGAGGCAATGAGCAGTTCTTC.

With regard to this clone: This specimen includes other DNA sequences encoding the same CDR3. V is TRBV19 and J is TRBJ1-4; TRBD1 aligns across 7 bases. This CDR3 has 15 amino acids. Germline trimming cut 5 bases from V and 0 bases from J; bases unmatched to any gene: 3. The germline gives CDR1 LNHDA, CDR2 SQIVND (reference sequence). The CDR3 DNA is TGTGCCAGTAGTTCCCAGGGGGCAACTAATGAAAAACTGTTTTTT. The encoded protein is CASSSQGATNEKLFF.

The chain has TRBV2 and TRBJ2-5; 8 bases fit TRBD1. Germline V gene sequence: CDR1 SNHLY, CDR2 FYNNEI. Trimming removed 5 bases from V and 5 bases from J; junction bases left unmatched: 7. CDR3 length: 14 amino acids. The CDR3 protein is CASSFQGAGETQYF. CDR3 sequence (DNA): TGTGCCAGCAGTTTTCAGGGGGCGGGGGAGACCCAGTACTTC.

This clone was seen a single time. This rearrangement joins TRBV18 to TRBJ2-3; D is uncertain. This CDR3 has 16 residues. Germline CDR1 reads KGHSH; CDR2 reads LQKENI. V was trimmed by 2 bases and J by 3 bases, leaving 15 bases between them. The CDR3 coding sequence is TGTGCCAGCTCACCAGAAGGAAAGGTAGCTACAGATACGCAGTATTTT. It specifies CASSPEGKVATDTQYF.

This clone was seen a few times. The rearrangement links TRBV19 to TRBJ2-1, with 7 nucleotides matching TRBD2. Trimming took 4 bases from V and 3 from J; bases not matched to a gene: 3. Germline V lookup: CDR1 LNHDA, CDR2 SQIVND (reference sequence). The CDR3 sequence is 14 residues long. CDR3 residues: CASSTGGGYNEQFF. CDR3 in DNA: TGTGCCAGTAGTACTGGCGGGGGCTACAATGAGCAGTTCTTC.

The chain carries TRBV5-1 and TRBJ2-5; 8 nucleotides align to TRBD2. The V segment lost 1 base and the J segment 2 bases; nucleotides outside the gene matches: 7. The CDR3 has 16 amino acids. Germline V CDR1 and CDR2: SGHRS, YFSETQ. This chain's CDR3 is CASSLSSGGPQETQYF. In DNA, the CDR3 is TGCGCCAGCAGCTTGTCCAGCGGGGGCCCTCAAGAGACCCAGTACTTC.

V gene TRBV18 combines with J gene TRBJ1-4, with 10 positions matching TRBD1. The J segment lost 6 bases and the V segment lost 6 bases, leaving 1 base of the junction unmatched. The CDR3 contains 13 residues. CDR1 is KGHSH, CDR2 LQKENI, per germline. The DNA for the CDR3 is TGTGCCAGCTCGACAGGGGGCGATGAAAAACTGTTTTTT. This translates into CASSTGGDEKLFF.

This clone was picked up one time. This sequence joins TRBV6-2 or TRBV6-3 and TRBJ2-7; TRBD2 matches 14 bases. In germline, CDR1 is MNHEY, CDR2 SVGEGT. The CDR3 is 15 amino acids. After removal of 7 bases from V and 2 bases from J, the junction contained 4 bases not matched to a gene. CDR3 loop: CASIPGLAGAYEQYF. The CDR3 DNA follows: TGTGCCAGCATCCCGGGACTAGCGGGGGCCTACGAGCAGTACTTC.

The V gene is TRBV6-2 or TRBV6-3, the J gene TRBJ2-7, with 13 bases that match TRBD2. The CDR3 sequence is 16 residues long. CDR1 is MNHEY, CDR2 SVGEGT, per germline. Trimming removed 5 bases from V and 5 bases from J; junction bases left unmatched: 9. In DNA form, the CDR3 reads TGTGCCAGCAGTCCCCGGACTAGCGGGGGAAGGAACGAGCAGTACTTC. Translating gives CASSPRTSGGRNEQYF.